The sequence of this T cell receptor beta chain was determined in a study of T cells after yellow fever vaccination. Overall study context: Preparation of fractions with low cell numbers was performed using SMART-Seq v4 Ultra Low Input.

Study-level findings and limits: After the booster, about 95% of CD4 and about nine tenths of CD8 primary-response clones were re-detected.

This clonotype was seen only a few times. Antigen specificity is unknown. Researchers made TCR cDNA using 5'RACE template switching, and this step added a universal primer site and UMIs. Using its own MiXCR run on the 5' RACE reads, TCRdb lists one record per CDR3 protein. The table includes hundreds of thousands of distinct CDR3 sequences, roughly 14% detected once. The CDR3 runs to 17 residues. V was shortened by 2 bases and J by 4 bases, with 20 bases between the two germline ends. CDR1 LGHNA and CDR2 YNFKEQ come from the germline V gene. The rearrangement uses TRBV4-2 and TRBJ1-2, with TRBD1 as a possible D gene (5 bases). The starting material was PBMCs, obtained on the day of the yellow fever booster vaccination. The TCR was taken from a man aged 25 to 40 who received the YFV17D yellow fever vaccine. CDR3 nucleotide sequence: TGTGCCAGCAGCCAACCGGGACGCAACCCGAGGGGCTATGGCTACACCTTC. Translating gives CASSQPGRNPRGYGYTF.